This passage covers 27 T cell receptor beta chains from one sample sequenced in a study of molecular identifiers for immune sequencing clone quantification. Via MiXCR, TCRdb re-called the PCR reads, giving one row per CDR3 protein. The data contain under 800,000 distinct CDR3 sequences, roughly 23% of them seen just once; the ten biggest clones take up roughly 0.83%. The sample comprised naive CD8+ T cells from blood, with Jurkat cell RNA spiked in. Subset defined: FACS-sorted CD8+CD4-CCR7+CD45RA+ naive T cells. The receptors were gathered from a human donor in good health. Some libraries in this study had Jurkat cell RNA spiked in.

The rearrangement joins TRBV12-3 or TRBV12-4 to TRBJ1-1, with 7 bases lining up with TRBD1. The V and J ends lost 6 bases and 1 base, in that order; junction bases with no gene match: 8. This CDR3 is 15 amino acids long. The CDR3 protein is CASRGPGQKNTEAFF. CDR3 nucleotide sequence: TGTGCCAGCAGGGGCCCGGGACAGAAGAACACTGAAGCTTTCTTT.

As regards this clonotype: The junction shows a germline mismatch at one end, possibly a read error. J is TRBJ2-3 and V is TRBV12-3 or TRBV12-4; no definite D call. The CDR3 contains 14 residues. The CDR3 region is CASSFGWSTDAQYF. CDR3 bases: TGTGCCAGCAGTTTTGGCTGGAGCACAGATGCGCAGTATTTT.

This clonotype has ten or more counts. The J gene is TRBJ2-7, the V gene TRBV7-2, with D maybe TRBD1 (6 bases). This CDR3 spans 15 amino acids. V lost 5 bases and J 5 bases, leaving 19 bases between the germline ends. Germline loops: CDR1 SGHTA, CDR2 FQGNSA. This chain's CDR3 is CASSPNRVSFDEQYF. CDR3 bases: TGTGCCAGCAGCCCGAACAGGGTTAGTTTCGACGAGCAGTACTTC.

The chain links TRBV7-9 to TRBJ1-1, with 11 bases fitting TRBD1. Germline values: CDR1 SEHNR, CDR2 FQNEAQ (reference sequence). CDR3 length: 14 residues. V shed 8 bases and J 6 bases; nucleotides not matched to a gene: 8. The DNA for the CDR3 is TGTGCCAGCTGCATCGGACAGGGGGCCTCTGAAGCTTTCTTT. Translating it yields CASCIGQGASEAFF. The entire variable domain, with the rest obtained from reference TRBV7-9 and TRBJ1-1, is as follows: DTGVSQNPRHKITKRGQNVTFRCDPISEHNRLYWYRQTLGQGPEFLTYFQNEAQLEKSRLLSDRFSAERPKGSFSTLEIQRTEQGDSAMYLCASCIGQGASEAFFGQGTRLTVV.

This sequence joins TRBV20-1 and TRBJ2-7; TRBD2 matches at 11 bases. V dropped 0 bases and J dropped 3; count of bases not matched to a gene: 4. The CDR3 totals 15 residues. CDR1 is DFQATT, CDR2 SNEGSKA, per germline (reference sequence). The CDR3 DNA sequence: TGCAGTGCTAGAGAGCGGACTAGCGGGCTCTACGAGCAGTACTTC. This encodes CSARERTSGLYEQYF.

The chain is built from TRBV19 and TRBJ2-7, with 8 bases lining up with TRBD2. The CDR3 covers 15 residues. V lost 1 base and J lost 2; bases outside the gene matches: 4. The germline CDR1 and CDR2 sequences are LNHDA and SQIVND (reference sequence). The CDR3 is CASSIAGGTPYEQYF. As DNA, the CDR3 is TGTGCCAGTAGTATAGCGGGGGGGACCCCCTACGAGCAGTACTTC.

This clonotype has only a few counts. A single base separates this from a much larger clone, so it may be a read error. This chain links TRBV9 with TRBJ1-1; no clear D gene. This CDR3 has 14 amino acids. V was shortened by 3 bases and J by 2 bases, with 11 bases between the two germline ends. Germline-derived CDR1 and CDR2 are SGDLS and YYNGEE. CDR3 in amino acids: CASSAERGNTEAFF. The CDR3 region has the DNA TGTGCCAGCAGCGCAGAACGGGGAAACACTGAAGCTTTCTTT.

The chain recombines TRBV19 with TRBJ2-7, with TRBD1 as a possible D gene (6 bases). Germline assignment: CDR1 LNHDA and CDR2 SQIVND (reference sequence). There are 15 residues in the CDR3. Deletions cut 3 bases from V and 2 bases from J, with 14 bases between. Here the CDR3 reads CASSIRDTRTYEQYF. In DNA form, the CDR3 reads TGTGCCAGTAGTATCCGGGACACTCGAACCTACGAGCAGTACTTC.

This clonotype was observed a few times. The chain couples TRBV7-6 to TRBJ1-3, with D unresolved. This CDR3 has 16 residues. Trimming stripped 1 base from V and 0 bases from J, with 10 bases between. Germline V gene data show CDR1 as SGHVS and CDR2 as FNYEAQ. DNA for the CDR3: TGTGCCAGCAGCTTAGGAGCAGGTTCCTCTGGAAACACCATATATTTT. Protein sequence: CASSLGAGSSGNTIYF.

This clonotype was recorded at least ten times. The gene calls are TRBV28 and TRBJ2-5; D gene unclear. Germline lookup yields CDR1 MDHEN and CDR2 SYDVKM. Trimming stripped 5 bases from V and 2 bases from J, with 12 bases between. The CDR3 has 14 amino acids. CDR3 in DNA: TGTGCCAGCAGTGGACGGAACCGTCAAGAGACCCAGTACTTC. It codes for CASSGRNRQETQYF.

The table lists this clonotype with a few counts. The chain uses TRBV28 and TRBJ1-5; a weak D match, TRBD1 (6 bases). The ends were cut back, 4 bases at V and 3 bases at J, with 16 bases in the middle. CDR1 MDHEN and CDR2 SYDVKM come from the germline V gene. This CDR3 comprises 16 residues. The CDR3, as DNA: TGTGCCAGCAGTTCCTTGATCCGGACAGACAATCAGCCCCAGCATTTT. It yields the protein CASSSLIRTDNQPQHF.

The chain combines TRBV12-3 or TRBV12-4 with TRBJ1-1; the D is unclear. With 5 bases removed from V and 1 base from J, the gap between germline ends came to 17 bases. The CDR3 is made up of 16 amino acids. The DNA for the CDR3 is TGTGCCAGCAGTCGATTAACACGAGCCCCGAACACTGAAGCTTTCTTT. Its translation is CASSRLTRAPNTEAFF.

There are a few counts of this clonotype. The chain is built from TRBV20-1 and TRBJ2-5, with TRBD2 matching over 9 bases. The V gene's germline CDR1 is DFQATT and CDR2 SNEGSKA (reference sequence). The length of the CDR3 is 15 residues. The V and J ends lost 0 bases and 2 bases, in that order; junction bases with no gene match: 4. The DNA of the CDR3 is TGCAGTGCTAGAGATCTAGCGGGGATACAAGAGACCCAGTACTTC. It codes for CSARDLAGIQETQYF.

The chain employs TRBV6-6 and TRBJ2-1, with TRBD2 matching over 11 bases. CDR3 length: 15 amino acids. With 5 bases clipped from V and 10 bases from J, the junction kept 10 bases outside the gene matches. Per germline, CDR1 MNHNY and CDR2 SVGAGI (reference sequence). The CDR3 spells CASSDGLAGAYEQFF. The CDR3 nucleotides are TGTGCCAGCAGTGATGGACTAGCGGGTGCCTACGAGCAGTTCTTC.

In this sample, this clonotype turned up a few times. The CDR3 nucleotides read TGCGCCAGCAGCCAAGGCGACAGGGGGGCTGGGGCCAACGTCCTGACTTTC. It codes for CASSQGDRGAGANVLTF. The chain carries TRBV4-3 and TRBJ2-6; 9 nucleotides align to TRBD1. CDR1 is LGHNA, CDR2 YSLEER, per germline. CDR3 length: 17 residues. V dropped 1 base and J dropped 2; count of bases not matched to a gene: 3.

Comments on this clonotype: A much larger clone differs by one base, so this may be a read error. J is TRBJ2-2 and V is TRBV12-3 or TRBV12-4; D perhaps matches TRBD2 (5 bases). V was clipped by 8 bases and J by 5 bases, with 18 bases between them. The CDR3 sequence is 15 residues long. CDR3 protein: CASRGPEDRTGELFF. CDR3 DNA: TGTGCCAGCCGTGGTCCGGAGGATAGGACCGGGGAGCTGTTTTTT.

Many counts were recorded for this clonotype. The chain links TRBV5-6 to TRBJ2-7; no definite D call. The germline V and J ends were trimmed by 0 bases and 5 bases, with 9 bases remaining between them. This CDR3 spans 13 amino acids. From germline, CDR1 is SGHDT and CDR2 YYEEEE. The DNA for the CDR3 is TGTGCCAGCAGCTTGGGTATGGCAGACGAGCAGTACTTC. It encodes CASSLGMADEQYF.

This clonotype was recorded many times. V is TRBV12-3 or TRBV12-4 and J is TRBJ1-4, with D uncertain. Trimming pared 6 bases from V and 8 bases from J, leaving 10 bases between. This CDR3 has 12 residues. The CDR3 reads CASSFDSEKLFF. The CDR3 region has the DNA TGTGCCAGCAGCTTCGATAGCGAAAAACTGTTTTTT.

This clonotype was picked up a small number of times. The rearrangement joins TRBV29-1 to TRBJ1-2; possible D gene TRBD1, 5 bases. The CDR3 contains 11 residues. The V end was cut by 5 bases, the J end by 4 bases, with 8 bases between. Per germline, CDR1 SQVTM and CDR2 ANQGSEA. CDR3: CSVTGRYGYTF. Here the CDR3 DNA reads TGCAGCGTTACAGGACGCTATGGCTACACCTTC.

This clonotype has at least ten counts. The chain's CDR3 is CSVAIRNTEAFF. The CDR3 DNA reads as TGCAGCGTGGCAATACGGAACACTGAAGCTTTCTTT. The chain employs TRBV29-1 and TRBJ1-1; D remains unclear. The CDR3 loop spans 12 amino acids. Germline loops: CDR1 SQVTM, CDR2 ANQGSEA. V was clipped by 6 bases and J by 1 base, with 9 bases between them.

As DNA, the CDR3 is TGTGCCAGCACCTCTGAGGCTAGCGGGGATGGCGGGGAGCTGTTTTTT. Amino acid sequence: CASTSEASGDGGELFF. The V and J genes are TRBV27 and TRBJ2-2, with 9 bases lining up with TRBD2. The germline CDR1 and CDR2 sequences are MNHEY and SMNVEV (reference sequence). The CDR3 sequence is 16 residues long. Trimming took 7 bases from V and 7 from J; bases not matched to a gene: 13.

In its sample, this clonotype was seen a few times. The chain combines TRBV7-9 with TRBJ2-7, with D unresolved. Germline values: CDR1 SEHNR, CDR2 FQNEAQ (reference sequence). Trimming removed 2 bases from V and 7 bases from J, with 15 bases in between. The CDR3 runs 14 residues. As DNA, the CDR3 is TGTGCCAGCAGCTTACTGGGCGCGCCTAGGGAGCAGTACTTC. Encoded protein: CASSLLGAPREQYF. The entire variable domain, with the rest obtained from reference TRBV7-9 and TRBJ2-7, is as follows: DTGVSQNPRHKITKRGQNVTFRCDPISEHNRLYWYRQTLGQGPEFLTYFQNEAQLEKSRLLSDRFSAERPKGSFSTLEIQRTEQGDSAMYLCASSLLGAPREQYFGPGTRLTVT.

A word on this clonotype: One end of the junction fails to match germline, which may point to a read error. The rearrangement links TRBV7-9 to TRBJ2-7, with D unresolved. The CDR3 spans 11 residues. From germline, CDR1 is SEHNR and CDR2 FQNEAQ (reference sequence). The CDR3, as DNA: TGTGTCAGCAGCTCGGCCTACGAGCAGTACTTC. Its protein is CVSSSAYEQYF.

In this sample, this clonotype turned up many times. The genes are TRBV5-6 and TRBJ1-5; weak D call: TRBD1 (6 bases). This CDR3 region has 16 residues. The germline V gene encodes CDR1 SGHDT and CDR2 YYEEEE. V was trimmed by 2 bases and J by 0 bases, leaving 12 bases between them. The CDR3 nucleotides are TGTGCCAGCAGCTTCGGGACAACTTATAGCAATCAGCCCCAGCATTTT. Its protein product is CASSFGTTYSNQPQHF.

With regard to this clonotype: This may stem from a read error, because a much larger clone lies one nucleotide away. This chain uses TRBV15 with TRBJ1-1; no clear D. Between the trimmed V and J ends, which lost 4 bases and 3 bases, there was a span of 15 bases. From germline, CDR1 is LNHNV and CDR2 YYDKDF (reference sequence). The CDR3 runs to 15 residues. CDR3 loop: CATSTSAFMDTEAFF. The CDR3 nucleotides read TGTGCCACCAGCACCTCAGCATTCATGGACACTGAAGCTTTCTTT.

As concerns this clonotype: One end of the junction varies from germline; a read error may be responsible. The V call is TRBV11-2, the J call TRBJ2-7; D is undetermined. CDR1 is SGHAT and CDR2 is FQNNGV in the germline V gene. This CDR3 region has 16 residues. CDR3 amino acids: CASSLDVGLSSYEQYF. The CDR3, as DNA: TGTGCCAGCAGCTTAGATGTGGGTCTTAGCTCCTATGAGCAGTACTTC.

Note on this clonotype: The conserved phenylalanine or tryptophan is not found at the CDR3 terminus, so this likely reflects a read error. The V gene is TRBV4-3, the J gene TRBJ2-3; 13 nucleotides line up with TRBD2. With 0 bases clipped from V and 5 bases from J, the junction kept 5 bases outside the gene matches. The CDR3 totals 17 residues. Germline values: CDR1 LGHNA, CDR2 YSLEER. The CDR3 here is CASSQELAGGPLDTQYL. The CDR3 nucleotides are TGCGCCAGCAGCCAAGAACTAGCGGGAGGGCCGCTAGATACGCAGTATCTT.